Below, 4 T cell receptor beta chains from the same sample are listed, as sequenced in a study of response to subunit inactivated influenza vaccine. Each CDR3 protein is one row after TCRdb ran MiXCR on the RT-PCR reads. The table shows some 640,000 distinct CDR3 sequences, with over 11% occurring only once. Specimen: PBMCs from blood, collected 14 to 15 days before vaccination. These TCRs come from a man aged 50-59 years who received an inactivated influenza vaccine.

This chain links TRBV28 with TRBJ2-5; D not certain. The V and J ends lost 4 bases and 2 bases respectively, with 11 bases between them. Germline V gives CDR1 MDHEN, CDR2 SYDVKM. The CDR3 is made up of 14 amino acids. The CDR3 nucleotides are TGTGCCAGCAGTTCCTCCCCCAGGCAAGAGACCCAGTACTTC. Protein product: CASSSSPRQETQYF.

In its sample, this clonotype was seen once. V usage is TRBV20-1 and J usage is TRBJ2-1; possibly TRBD1 for D (5 bases). V was clipped by 1 base and J by 3 bases, with 10 bases between them. This CDR3 region has 14 residues. CDR1 is DFQATT and CDR2 is SNEGSKA in the germline V gene (reference sequence). CDR3 amino acids: CSARGGRFYNEQFF. DNA for the CDR3: TGCAGTGCTAGAGGGGGCAGATTCTACAATGAGCAGTTCTTC.

This clonotype was detected ten times or more. V usage is TRBV7-2 and J usage is TRBJ2-3; no clear D gene. CDR1 and CDR2 (germline): SGHTA, FQGNSA. Trimming left V 5 bases short and J 4 bases short, with 10 bases between. The CDR3 totals 13 residues. This chain's CDR3 is CASSSPGADTQYF. The CDR3 bases are TGTGCCAGCAGCAGCCCTGGGGCAGATACGCAGTATTTT.

This clonotype was picked up many times. This chain uses TRBV12-3 or TRBV12-4 with TRBJ2-3; 8 nucleotides agree with TRBD2. CDR3 length equals 14 residues. V dropped 4 bases and J dropped 3; count of bases not matched to a gene: 3. Here the CDR3 reads CASSWSGRTDTQYF. Here the CDR3 DNA reads TGTGCCAGCAGTTGGAGCGGGAGAACAGATACGCAGTATTTT.